The 25 T cell receptor beta chains below come from one sample, sequenced in a study of control samples from healthy donors and cancer patients. TCRdb keeps only in-frame clones here, not all; method: immunoSEQ multiplex PCR. The table lists 200,000 to 250,000 clones, around 94% of them singletons. Sequenced sample: blood. The receptors derive from a middle-aged man in good health.

The chain carries TRBV29-1 and TRBJ1-2; D unresolved. The CDR3 totals 10 residues. V was shortened by 3 bases and J by 3 bases, with 2 bases between the two germline ends. Germline CDR1 reads SQVTM; CDR2 reads ANQGSEA. CDR3 coding DNA: TGCAGCGTTGACGACTATGGCTACACCTTC. Its translation is CSVDDYGYTF. Looking up the rest from reference TRBV29-1 and TRBJ1-2 gives the full variable domain: SAVISQKPSRDICQRGTSLTIQCQVDSQVTMMFWYRQQPGQSLTLIATANQGSEATYESGFVIDKFPISRPNLTFSTLTVSNMSPEDSSIYLCSVDDYGYTFGSGTRLTVV.

The V and J genes are TRBV11-3 and TRBJ2-2; 8 bases align to TRBD1. The germline gives CDR1 SGHNT, CDR2 YENEEA. Losses at the gene ends were 5 bases for V and 3 bases for J; bases not matched to a gene: 8. This CDR3 is 16 amino acids long. The CDR3 loop reads CASSAGGAEDTGELFF. CDR3 bases: TGTGCCAGCAGCGCAGGGGGCGCAGAGGACACCGGGGAGCTGTTTTTT.

In this sample, this clone turned up once. V is TRBV7-3 and J is TRBJ1-3; D remains ambiguous. CDR3 length: 15 amino acids. CDR1 SGHTA and CDR2 FQGTGA come from the germline V gene. The germline V and J ends were trimmed by 5 bases and 0 bases, with 11 bases remaining between them. The CDR3 loop reads CASSALGSSGNTIYF. CDR3 coding DNA: TGTGCCAGCAGCGCCCTTGGGAGCTCTGGAAACACCATATATTTT.

The chain carries TRBV7-9 and TRBJ2-3, with 9 nucleotides matching TRBD2. The CDR3 contains 16 residues. Germline assignment: CDR1 SEHNR and CDR2 FQNEAQ (reference sequence). The trim removed 1 base at V and 3 bases at J, leaving 5 bases unmatched. Written as DNA, the CDR3 is TGTGCCAGCAGCTTAGAGTTAGCGGGGGCTACAGATACGCAGTATTTT. Its translation: CASSLELAGATDTQYF.

The V and J genes are TRBV28 and TRBJ1-1, with D possibly TRBD1 on 5 matching bases. Germline CDR1 and CDR2: MDHEN and SYDVKM. The CDR3 runs 13 residues. Trimming cost V 6 bases and J 1 base, with 9 bases left between them. The CDR3 is CASRGGWNTEAFF. As DNA, the CDR3 is TGTGCCAGCAGGGGGGGATGGAACACTGAAGCTTTCTTT.

This clone has just one count. The chain's CDR3 is CASSLTGTAEKLFF. The CDR3 DNA is TGTGCCAGCAGTTTGACCGGGACAGCTGAAAAACTGTTTTTT. The V gene is TRBV28, the J gene TRBJ1-4; 7 bases are a match to TRBD1. This CDR3 is 14 amino acids long. The trim removed 3 bases at V and 7 bases at J, leaving 5 bases unmatched. The germline V gene encodes CDR1 MDHEN and CDR2 SYDVKM.

This chain uses TRBV5-5 with TRBJ1-6, with 12 bases aligning to TRBD1. This CDR3 is built from 19 residues. V trimming: 4 bases; J trimming: 7 bases; junction bases outside the gene matches: 15. Germline CDR1 and CDR2: SGHKS and YYEKEE (reference sequence). CDR3 protein: CASSLGTGGFRSPNSPLHF. CDR3 in DNA: TGTGCCAGCAGCCTCGGGACAGGGGGCTTCCGTTCCCCAAATTCACCCCTCCACTTT.

The chain couples TRBV19 to TRBJ2-3, with D perhaps TRBD1 (6 bases). Trimming removed 5 bases at V and 0 bases at J, with 9 bases between. This CDR3 contains 14 residues. Germline V CDR1 and CDR2: LNHDA, SQIVND (reference sequence). CDR3 loop: CASSSDSSTDTQYF. The CDR3 coding sequence is TGTGCCAGTAGTTCGGACAGTAGCACAGATACGCAGTATTTT.

The rearrangement uses TRBV11-3 and TRBJ2-3, with unresolved D. CDR1 is SGHNT, CDR2 YENEEA, per germline. Trimming removed 5 bases from V and 2 bases from J, with 11 bases in between. This CDR3 has 14 residues. The chain's CDR3 is CASSPGLFTDTQYF. The CDR3 DNA follows: TGTGCCAGCAGCCCCGGGCTTTTCACAGATACGCAGTATTTT.

To note about this clone: The same CDR3 also results from other DNA sequences found in this sample. This rearrangement joins TRBV5-1 to TRBJ2-4; the D gene is possibly TRBD1 (5 bases). V was pared by 0 bases and J by 7 bases, with 14 bases between. This CDR3 is 15 amino acids long. Germline V gives CDR1 SGHRS, CDR2 YFSETQ. CDR3 DNA: TGCGCCAGCAGCTTGGGGGGTGGACAAAACAACATTCAGTACTTC. Protein product: CASSLGGGQNNIQYF.

This clone was counted a single time. The chain combines TRBV2 with TRBJ1-5; D unresolved. This CDR3 is 15 amino acids long. Germline loops: CDR1 SNHLY, CDR2 FYNNEI. V was trimmed by 7 bases and J by 4 bases, leaving 17 bases between them. The CDR3 sequence: CASTLEEGINQPQHF. Written as DNA, the CDR3 is TGTGCCAGCACCCTAGAGGAAGGGATTAATCAGCCCCAGCATTTT.

This rearrangement joins TRBV3-1 (or the pseudogene TRBV3-2) to TRBJ2-5; either TRBD1 or TRBD2 may fit D (5 bases each). V was shortened by 3 bases and J by 4 bases, with 6 bases between the two germline ends. The germline gives CDR1 LGHDT, CDR2 YNNKEL (reference sequence). The CDR3 is 12 residues long. CDR3: CASSQGPETQYF. Written as DNA, the CDR3 is TGTGCCAGCAGCCAGGGACCAGAGACCCAGTACTTC.

The V and J genes are TRBV6-5 and TRBJ2-5; D ambiguous. Germline V CDR1 and CDR2: MNHEY, SVGAGI. Trimming shortened V by 8 bases and J by 2 bases, and 18 bases separated the two germline ends. The CDR3 is 15 residues long. This CDR3 is CASRRGTPSQETQYF. CDR3 DNA sequence: TGTGCCAGCCGTCGAGGTACCCCCTCGCAAGAGACCCAGTACTTC.

The gene calls are TRBV3-1 (or the pseudogene TRBV3-2) and TRBJ2-3, with 10 bases aligning to TRBD2. The germline V gene encodes CDR1 LGHDT and CDR2 YNNKEL (reference sequence). With 5 bases clipped from V and 2 bases from J, the junction kept 4 bases outside the gene matches. CDR3 size: 15 residues. The CDR3 coding sequence is TGTGCCAGCAGCGCACTAGCGGGGACCACAGATACGCAGTATTTT. Translation: CASSALAGTTDTQYF.

The gene calls are TRBV19 and TRBJ1-2; 10 bases match TRBD1. The CDR3 runs to 16 residues. Per germline, CDR1 LNHDA and CDR2 SQIVND (reference sequence). V trimming: 2 bases; J trimming: 6 bases; junction bases outside the gene matches: 9. The CDR3 region has the DNA TGTGCCAGTAGTATACGACAGGGGGCCTCCCCGCATGGCTACACCTTC. Protein sequence: CASSIRQGASPHGYTF. The variable domain in full, completed from reference TRBV19 and TRBJ1-2, reads DGGITQSPKYLFRKEGQNVTLSCEQNLNHDAMYWYRQDPGQGLRLIYYSQIVNDFQKGDIAEGYSVSREKKESFPLTVTSAQKNPTAFYLCASSIRQGASPHGYTFGSGTRLTVV.

V usage is TRBV28 and J usage is TRBJ1-6, with TRBD1 identical over 8 bases. The CDR3 has 14 residues. Germline V gene data show CDR1 as MDHEN and CDR2 as SYDVKM. V lost 5 bases and J lost 8; bases outside the gene matches: 5. The DNA of the CDR3 is TGTGCCAGCAGTCTAAGGACAGGGTATTCACCCCTCCACTTT. This encodes CASSLRTGYSPLHF.

This chain links TRBV5-1 with TRBJ1-3, with 8 bases that match TRBD1. Unmatched junction bases numbered 11, after V lost 6 bases and J lost 3 bases. The CDR3 runs to 16 residues. The germline gives CDR1 SGHRS, CDR2 YFSETQ. Written as DNA, the CDR3 is TGCGCCAGCACTTCCTCAACAGGGGGTAATGGAAACACCATATATTTT. Translation: CASTSSTGGNGNTIYF.

The rearrangement joins TRBV3-1 (or the pseudogene TRBV3-2) to TRBJ1-4; D gene uncertain. CDR1 is LGHDT and CDR2 is YNNKEL in the germline V gene (reference sequence). Trimming took off 4 bases at V and 5 bases at J, with 11 bases between the two ends. The CDR3 is 14 amino acids. CDR3 amino acids: CASSPSGYNEKLFF. Written as DNA, the CDR3 is TGTGCCAGCAGCCCCTCCGGCTACAATGAAAAACTGTTTTTT.

The rearrangement uses TRBV3-1 (or the pseudogene TRBV3-2) and TRBJ1-1; no definite D call. V lost 3 bases and J 11 bases, leaving 10 bases between the germline ends. CDR1 and CDR2 (germline): LGHDT, YNNKEL (reference sequence). The CDR3 contains 11 residues. CDR3 coding DNA: TGTGCCAGCAGCCACTCCGGGGAGGCTTTCTTT. This gives the protein CASSHSGEAFF.

J is TRBJ1-1 and V is TRBV6-6; tentative D call: TRBD1 (5 bases). CDR3 length: 17 amino acids. The germline CDR1 and CDR2 sequences are MNHNY and SVGAGI (reference sequence). Trimming took off 5 bases at V and 0 bases at J, with 19 bases between the two ends. CDR3 amino acids: CASSLLSGGSMNTEAFF. The CDR3 bases are TGTGCCAGCAGTCTCCTATCGGGGGGTTCCATGAACACTGAAGCTTTCTTT.

The chain recombines TRBV3-1 (or the pseudogene TRBV3-2) with TRBJ1-1; D might be TRBD1 (6 bases). This CDR3 has 14 amino acids. Germline loops: CDR1 LGHDT, CDR2 YNNKEL (reference sequence). V lost 4 bases, J lost 8 bases, and 17 bases lay in between. CDR3 coding DNA: TGTGCCAGCAGCCCGCGCCCGGGGGGCGTAGAAGCTTTCTTT. Translating it yields CASSPRPGGVEAFF.

The chain combines TRBV7-6 with TRBJ2-7, with 9 bases matching TRBD2. Trimming removed 5 bases from V and 2 bases from J; junction bases left unmatched: 19. Germline V CDR1 and CDR2: SGHVS, FNYEAQ. This CDR3 is 19 amino acids long. The DNA of the CDR3 is TGTGCCAGCAGCCTAGGGGGTCGCGGGGGGGCCCTGGCTACCTACGAGCAGTACTTC. Translation: CASSLGGRGGALATYEQYF.

The rearrangement links TRBV6-6 to TRBJ1-2; 9 bases line up with TRBD1. The CDR3 extends over 15 amino acids. The trim removed 2 bases at V and 1 base at J, leaving 2 bases unmatched. The germline V gene has CDR1 MNHNY and CDR2 SVGAGI (reference sequence). Here the CDR3 reads CASSYKGQGNYGYTF. CDR3 nucleotide sequence: TGTGCCAGCAGTTACAAGGGACAGGGTAACTATGGCTACACCTTC.

The rearrangement joins TRBV27 to TRBJ2-2, with TRBD2 matching 8 bases. The CDR3 length is 16 residues. With 3 bases clipped from V and 6 bases from J, the junction kept 9 bases outside the gene matches. The germline gives CDR1 MNHEY, CDR2 SMNVEV (reference sequence). The CDR3 DNA sequence: TGTGCCAGCAGTTTTTTCCGGGGGGGAACCGCCGGGGAGCTGTTTTTT. Translated: CASSFFRGGTAGELFF.

The V gene is TRBV7-9, the J gene TRBJ1-2, with D possibly being TRBD1 (6 bases). V gave up 5 bases and J gave up 6 bases, with 22 bases separating them. Germline V gives CDR1 SEHNR, CDR2 FQNEAQ (reference sequence). This CDR3 region has 16 residues. CDR3 loop: CASSLGRAGAPDGYTF. The CDR3 DNA reads as TGTGCCAGCAGCCTCGGGAGAGCGGGGGCGCCTGATGGCTACACCTTC. Full variable domain (rest looked up from reference TRBV7-9 and TRBJ1-2): DTGVSQNPRHKITKRGQNVTFRCDPISEHNRLYWYRQTLGQGPEFLTYFQNEAQLEKSRLLSDRFSAERPKGSFSTLEIQRTEQGDSAMYLCASSLGRAGAPDGYTFGSGTRLTVV.